This TCR beta chain was captured in a study of T cell repertoires in cytomegalovirus infection. Overall study: Public TCR beta signatures were indicative of both CMV infection and a matching HLA type. Study-level points and caveats: Adding up the frequency of public TCR beta families identified people who carried CMV plus the relevant HLA. It was HLA-C-restricted CMV-specific TCR beta clonotypes that dominated the response ex vivo.

Via MiXCR, TCRdb re-called the reads, giving one row per CDR3 protein. Of 250,000 to 300,000 distinct CDR3 sequences listed, about a quarter were seen once; the top ten hold approximately 13%. This clonotype appeared many times. Its antigen is undetermined. The CDR3 covers 15 residues. Trimming removed 4 bases from V and 8 bases from J, with 18 bases in between. The sequence was obtained from a human donor in good health (CMV status not recorded). Some clones in this sample may be carry-over from other donors' samples. Sequenced sample: PBMCs. The chain joins TRBV12-3 or TRBV12-4 to TRBJ2-4; D may be TRBD1 or TRBD2 (7 bases each). Here the CDR3 DNA reads TGTGCCAGCAGTTCAGACAGGGCTAGCGGAGACATTCAGTACTTC. Its translation: CASSSDRASGDIQYF.